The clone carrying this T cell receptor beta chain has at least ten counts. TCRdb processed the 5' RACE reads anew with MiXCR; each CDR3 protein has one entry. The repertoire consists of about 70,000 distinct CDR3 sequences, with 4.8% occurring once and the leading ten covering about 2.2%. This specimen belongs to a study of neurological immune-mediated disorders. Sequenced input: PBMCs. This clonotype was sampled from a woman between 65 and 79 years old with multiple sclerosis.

CDR3 coding DNA: TGCAGTGCCCCGCGGGCCAATGACGGTACCACAGATACGCAGTATTTT. As protein: CSAPRANDGTTDTQYF. The rearrangement joins TRBV20-1 to TRBJ2-3, with a possible D match to TRBD2 (5 bases). V lost 6 bases, J lost 2 bases, and 21 bases lay in between. CDR3 length: 16 residues. Looked up from germline, CDR1 is DFQATT and CDR2 is SNEGSKA (reference sequence).